These 14 T cell receptor beta chains originate from one sample sequenced in a study of early T cells in non-severe SARS-CoV-2 infection. One entry per CDR3 protein, called by TCRdb with MiXCR from the 5' RACE reads. Here the sample spans some 64,000 distinct CDR3 sequences, roughly an eighth being singletons. The sample consisted of whole blood. The receptors derive from an adult who was a healthcare worker with PCR-confirmed SARS-CoV-2 infection or an uninfected control (not recorded which).

This sequence joins TRBV28 and TRBJ2-1, with D perhaps TRBD1 or TRBD2 (5 bases each). V was trimmed by 7 bases and J by 1 base, leaving 17 bases between them. The length of the CDR3 is 16 residues. Per the germline V gene, CDR1 is MDHEN and CDR2 is SYDVKM. CDR3 bases: TGTGCCAGCACCATGGGGGAGCACCAATCCTACAATGAGCAGTTCTTC. It is translated as CASTMGEHQSYNEQFF. Combining the CDR3 with reference TRBV28 and TRBJ2-1 gives the whole variable domain DVKVTQSSRYLVKRTGEKVFLECVQDMDHENMFWYRQDPGLGLRLIYFSYDVKMKEKGDIPEGYSVSREKKERFSLILESASTNQTSMYLCASTMGEHQSYNEQFFGPGTRLTVL.

This clonotype was counted ten times or more. J is TRBJ1-1 and V is TRBV20-1, with no clear D. Germline CDR1 DFQATT, CDR2 SNEGSKA (reference sequence). CDR3 length: 16 residues. The germline V and J ends were trimmed by 0 bases and 1 base, with 15 bases remaining between them. In DNA form, the CDR3 reads TGCAGTGCTAGAGAGAGAGGGCAGCCCTCGAACACTGAAGCTTTCTTT. This encodes CSARERGQPSNTEAFF.

The V gene is TRBV29-1, the J gene TRBJ2-7, with TRBD1 identical over 8 bases. Trimming cost V 8 bases and J 5 bases; bases outside gene matches: 5. CDR1 and CDR2 from the germline V gene are SQVTM and ANQGSEA. This CDR3 is 11 amino acids long. This CDR3 reads CSTRTGNEQYF. CDR3 coding DNA: TGCAGCACCCGGACAGGGAACGAGCAGTACTTC.

The V and J genes are TRBV12-1 and TRBJ2-1; the D segment call TRBD2 is taken from the table without a DNA check. TRBV12-1 has pseudogene status. The CDR3 has 16 amino acids. CDR3 amino acids: CASSDGTSGSVDEQFF. CDR3 in DNA: TGTGCCAGCAGCGATGGGACTAGCGGGAGTGTCGATGAGCAGTTCTTC.

This clonotype was seen only a few times. This chain uses TRBV18 with TRBJ2-1; 9 nucleotides line up with TRBD2. The junction had 3 bases not matched to a gene; V was cut back by 3 bases and J by 3 bases. The V gene's germline CDR1 is KGHSH and CDR2 LQKENI. The CDR3 has 15 amino acids. As DNA, the CDR3 is TGTGCCAGCTCACCTAGCGGGAGCGACTACAATGAGCAGTTCTTC. It codes for CASSPSGSDYNEQFF.

This sequence joins TRBV9 and TRBJ2-3; 8 nucleotides agree with TRBD1. The CDR3 runs to 16 residues. The ends lost 3 bases at V and 6 bases at J; junction bases unmatched: 12. Looked up from germline, CDR1 is SGDLS and CDR2 is YYNGEE. CDR3 residues: CASSAIRGPREDTQYF. In DNA form, the CDR3 reads TGTGCCAGCAGCGCGATCAGGGGGCCAAGGGAGGATACGCAGTATTTT. Supplemented by reference TRBV9 and TRBJ2-3, the full variable domain reads DSGVTQTPKHLITATGQRVTLRCSPRSGDLSVYWYQQSLDQGLQFLIQYYNGEERAKGNILERFSAQQFPDLHSELNLSSLELGDSALYFCASSAIRGPREDTQYFGPGTRLTVL.

The rearrangement joins TRBV12-3 or TRBV12-4 to TRBJ1-3; D gene ambiguous. V was clipped by 3 bases and J by 0 bases, with 6 bases between them. The CDR3 runs 14 residues. The CDR3 nucleotides are TGTGCCAGCAGTTTCTTGGTCTCTGGAAACACCATATATTTT. Translating gives CASSFLVSGNTIYF.

The chain is built from TRBV9 and TRBJ1-5, with 8 bases matching TRBD1. The ends lost 0 bases at V and 4 bases at J; junction bases unmatched: 0. The V gene's germline CDR1 is SGDLS and CDR2 YYNGEE. There are 14 residues in the CDR3. CDR3 sequence reads: CASSVGQGNQPQHF. The CDR3, as DNA: TGTGCCAGCAGCGTAGGACAGGGGAATCAGCCCCAGCATTTT.

This clonotype was seen repeatedly, ten times or more. The chain joins TRBV5-1 to TRBJ2-3; 7 bases fit TRBD2. The junction had 7 bases not matched to a gene; V was cut back by 6 bases and J by 6 bases. Germline CDR1 reads SGHRS; CDR2 reads YFSETQ. CDR3 size: 13 residues. The CDR3 spells CASTPAGGDTQYF. CDR3 coding DNA: TGCGCCAGCACCCCTGCCGGGGGGGATACGCAGTATTTT.

The gene calls are TRBV12-3 or TRBV12-4 and TRBJ1-3, with no clear D. Trimming took 8 bases from V and 0 from J, leaving 20 bases between them. The CDR3 contains 17 residues. The CDR3 loop is CASVRSRVGPSGNTIYF. The CDR3 DNA sequence: TGTGCCAGCGTCCGATCCCGGGTCGGGCCCTCTGGAAACACCATATATTTT.

The chain has TRBV3-1 and TRBJ1-5; D not certain. With 3 bases removed from V and 7 bases from J, the gap between germline ends came to 16 bases. CDR1 and CDR2 (germline): LGHDT, YNNKEL (reference sequence). The CDR3 totals 15 residues. CDR3 residues: CASSQNSLNYQPQHF. The CDR3 coding sequence is TGTGCCAGCAGCCAGAACAGCTTAAACTACCAGCCCCAGCATTTT.

This clonotype was found a few times. The chain joins TRBV18 to TRBJ2-1; unclear D gene. V was cut by 2 bases and J by 5 bases, with 7 bases left in between. The CDR3 is made up of 13 amino acids. CDR1 and CDR2 from the germline V gene are KGHSH and LQKENI. The CDR3 nucleotides read TGTGCCAGCTCACCAGGAACCAACAATGAGCAGTTCTTC. Encoded protein: CASSPGTNNEQFF.

The rearrangement uses TRBV6-1 and TRBJ1-5, with D unclear. Germline CDR1 reads MNHNS; CDR2 reads SASEGT. V was pared by 1 base and J by 4 bases, with 8 bases between. The CDR3 runs 14 residues. The CDR3: CASSEGLNNQPQHF. CDR3 DNA: TGTGCCAGCAGTGAAGGTCTAAATAATCAGCCCCAGCATTTT.

The chain employs TRBV24-1 and TRBJ2-2; maybe TRBD1 (6 bases). Germline V lookup: CDR1 KGHDR, CDR2 SFDVKD. The germline V and J ends were trimmed by 9 bases and 0 bases, with 13 bases remaining between them. CDR3 length: 15 amino acids. CDR3 in amino acids: CATPGAPPNTGELFF. Here the CDR3 DNA reads TGTGCCACCCCAGGGGCACCACCGAACACCGGGGAGCTGTTTTTT.